This TCR beta chain was recorded in a study of T cell responses to AZD1222 COVID-19 vaccine. This clone was seen a single time. Its cognate antigen is unknown. The V end lost 1 base, the J end lost 0 bases, and 7 bases lay between the germline ends. CDR1 is SGHTA, CDR2 FQGNSA, per germline. This CDR3 region has 15 residues. Overall study findings and caveats: Seropositive AZD1222 recipients at baseline numbered only 6 or 7. Sampling captured repertoires only after the peak T cell response.

TCRdb keeps only in-frame clones here, not all; method: immunoSEQ multiplex PCR. The table records more than 120,000 clones, just over 90% of them present only once. This chain joins TRBV7-2 and TRBJ2-1; the D is unclear. The TCR sequence derives from an adult in good health. The starting material was peripheral blood, obtained on day 0 of AZD1222 vaccination. CDR3 region: CASSLDSGSYNEQFF. In DNA, the CDR3 is TGTGCCAGCAGCTTAGACTCGGGCTCCTACAATGAGCAGTTCTTC.